Here is one T cell receptor beta chain with its context. Sample time point: blood from clinic visit 5 months post-surgery; TSC patient then seizure free. This table comes from immunoSEQ multiplex PCR, and its TCRdb copy is limited to in-frame clones, with some not included. In the table there are 340,000 or so clones, roughly 92% of which are singletons. The sample comes from a study of brain T cells in children with intractable seizures. The CDR3 is 16 residues long. Germline CDR1 and CDR2: MGHRA and YSYEKL. Trimming pared 0 bases from V and 6 bases from J, leaving 15 bases between. The TCR originated in a boy in the first two years of life with tuberous sclerosis and intractable seizures. This sequence joins TRBV4-1 and TRBJ2-1; tentatively, D is TRBD2 (6 bases). This material consisted of peripheral blood, taken roughly 5 months after surgery. CDR3 sequence (DNA): TGCGCCAGCAGCCAAGAGCCGGGAGTAGCAAGCAATGAGCAGTTCTTC. This translates into CASSQEPGVASNEQFF.